This T cell receptor (beta chain) originates from a study of prognosis after radiotherapy for stage I lung cancer. Study-wide context: Nobody among the patients got concurrent therapy with stereotactic body radiotherapy.

Germline CDR1 is MNHNS and CDR2 is SASEGT. The CDR3 spans 14 residues. V was shortened by 6 bases and J by 5 bases, with 11 bases between the two germline ends. By sample share, this clonotype is medium-sized. Its antigen is undetermined. The study's findings and limits: TRBV and TRBJ gene usage reportedly differed between patients with and without metastases.

Two-round multiplex PCR, the amplification method, yielded TCR beta CDR3 from genomic DNA. Each TRBV and TRBJ gene had its own primer in the first PCR round. TCRdb itself ran the multiplex PCR reads through MiXCR, one entry per CDR3 protein. The sample records 9,500 to 15,000 distinct CDR3 sequences, 50% to 65% being singletons. The V call is TRBV6-1, the J call TRBJ1-6, with D perhaps matching TRBD1 (5 bases). This sequence originates from a donor over 45 with non-small cell lung cancer. Sample: PBMCs, taken before or after stereotactic body radiation therapy (not recorded which). The CDR3 nucleotides are TGTGCCAGCAGATCCCGAGGGGATAATTCACCCCTCCACTTT. Protein: CASRSRGDNSPLHF.